These T cell receptor beta chains were read from a single sample in a study of OX40 agonist ivuxolimab in advanced cancers. Clones were sequenced by immunoSEQ multiplex PCR, and TCRdb holds only the in-frame ones, with some missing. Here the sample spans some 70,000 clones, approximately 89% being singletons. The source was CD4+ or CD8+ T cells sorted from blood, collected in a trial of the OX40 agonist ivuxolimab. These receptors originate from an adult with an advanced solid tumor such as melanoma, head and neck, liver or kidney cancer. The CDR3 runs from the conserved cysteine through the conserved F or W. D genes are given only for firm matches. A row's size may be missing; if present it is once, few, many or a size class.

D,length,J,size,V,CDR3,DNA
TRBD1,17,TRBJ1-2,once,TRBV7-2,CASSRDSLVGFMNGYTF,TGTGCCAGCAGCCGGGACAGCCTAGTAGGATTTATGAATGGCTACACCTTC
.,12,TRBJ2-7,.,TRBV19,CASSHQGGEQYF,TGTGCCAGTAGTCACCAGGGTGGCGAGCAGTACTTC
TRBD2,15,TRBJ2-1,.,TRBV9,CASSPIAGPYNEQFF,TGTGCCAGCAGCCCCATAGCGGGGCCGTACAATGAGCAGTTCTTC
.,13,TRBJ2-7,.,TRBV11-2,CASSLGVSYEQYF,TGTGCCAGCAGTCTAGGCGTGAGCTACGAGCAGTACTTC
TRBD1,17,TRBJ1-3,once,TRBV11-3,CASSLVTGRGPGNTIYF,TGTGCCAGCAGCTTAGTGACCGGAAGGGGGCCTGGAAACACCATATATTTT
.,12,TRBJ1-5,.,TRBV19,CASSSLLGPQHF,TGTGCCAGTAGTTCCCTCCTCGGTCCCCAGCATTTT
.,15,TRBJ1-5,.,TRBV6-6,CASSLDASGNQPQHF,TGTGCCAGCAGTTTAGACGCGTCGGGCAATCAGCCCCAGCATTTT
.,15,TRBJ1-1,once,TRBV11-2,CASSLDLNAGSEAFF,TGTGCCAGCAGCTTAGATCTAAACGCCGGGTCTGAAGCTTTCTTT
TRBD1,16,TRBJ2-4,.,TRBV19,CASSIGTGGVKNIQYF,TGTGCCAGTAGTATTGGGACAGGTGGGGTCAAAAACATTCAGTACTTC
TRBD2,15,TRBJ2-7,.,TRBV9,CASSVAPGGAYEQYF,TGTGCCAGCAGCGTAGCCCCGGGGGGGGCCTACGAGCAGTACTTC
TRBD1,15,TRBJ2-3,once,TRBV18,CASSPIGDSLDTQYF,TGTGCCAGCTCACCAATCGGGGACAGCTTAGATACGCAGTATTTT
TRBD2,17,TRBJ2-3,.,TRBV27,CASSLILAGLSTDTQYF,TGTGCCAGCAGTTTAATTTTAGCGGGCCTATCCACAGATACGCAGTATTTT
.,13,TRBJ1-3,.,TRBV28,CASSSGIGNTIYF,TGTGCCAGCAGTTCGGGGATTGGAAACACCATATATTTT
TRBD1,15,TRBJ2-1,.,TRBV7-2,CASSEGQVKGNEQFF,TGTGCCAGCAGCGAGGGACAGGTTAAGGGGAATGAGCAGTTCTTC
.,13,TRBJ1-1,once,TRBV6-6,CASSYSRITEAFF,TGTGCCAGCAGTTACTCGAGAATCACTGAAGCTTTCTTT
.,11,TRBJ1-1,.,TRBV30,CAWGGIAEAFF,TGTGCCTGGGGAGGGATCGCTGAAGCTTTCTTT
TRBD1,14,TRBJ1-5,.,TRBV10-3,CAISVGGGNQPQHF,TGTGCCATCAGTGTAGGGGGCGGCAATCAGCCCCAGCATTTT
.,15,TRBJ2-5,.,TRBV7-2,CASSLWRGVQETQYF,TGTGCCAGCAGCTTATGGCGTGGGGTCCAAGAGACCCAGTACTTC
.,15,TRBJ2-2,.,TRBV2,CASSEKRANTGELFF,TGTGCCAGCAGTGAAAAGCGGGCCAACACCGGGGAGCTGTTTTTT
.,17,TRBJ2-5,.,TRBV11-3,CASSSSPPGISFGTQYF,TGTGCCAGCAGCTCAAGTCCCCCCGGGATCTCTTTCGGGACCCAGTACTTC
TRBD1,14,TRBJ1-4,.,TRBV6-1,CASGTGGANEKLFF,TGTGCCAGCGGGACAGGGGGTGCTAATGAAAAACTGTTTTTT
TRBD2,15,TRBJ2-7,.,TRBV7-9,CASSPPGLAPGEQYF,TGTGCCAGCAGCCCACCGGGACTAGCGCCGGGGGAGCAGTACTTC
.,12,TRBJ2-1,.,TRBV5-1,CASSLEAPEQFF,TGCGCCAGCAGCTTAGAGGCTCCGGAGCAGTTCTTC
.,16,TRBJ2-3,once,TRBV7-2,CASSLERGISTDTQYF,TGTGCCAGCAGCTTAGAGCGCGGGATTAGCACAGATACGCAGTATTTT
TRBD1,16,TRBJ1-3,.,TRBV18,CASSPLPGQAENTIYF,TGTGCCAGCTCACCACTGCCGGGACAGGCTGAAAACACCATATATTTT
TRBD2,14,TRBJ2-1,.,TRBV29-1,CSVRTSGSYNEQFF,TGCAGCGTCAGGACTAGCGGGAGCTACAATGAGCAGTTCTTC
TRBD1,14,TRBJ2-7,once,TRBV10-1,CASSTGGGPYEQYF,TGCGCCAGCAGCACAGGGGGAGGCCCCTACGAGCAGTACTTC
.,17,TRBJ1-1,few,TRBV19,CASTKNSGQLSVTEAFF,TGTGCCAGTACAAAAAATAGCGGACAGTTGTCGGTAACTGAAGCTTTCTTT
.,12,TRBJ2-3,.,TRBV18,CASSSYLDTQYF,TGTGCCAGCTCATCATACTTAGATACGCAGTATTTT
.,12,TRBJ1-2,.,TRBV4-2,CASSQDGDGYTF,TGTGCCAGCAGCCAAGATGGGGATGGCTACACCTTC
.,16,TRBJ2-2,.,TRBV21-1,CASIKGPSWNTGELFF,TGTGCCAGCATCAAGGGGCCTAGCTGGAACACCGGGGAGCTGTTTTTT
.,14,TRBJ1-1,few,TRBV7-8,CASSRRGRTIEAFF,TGTGCCAGCAGCCGTCGGGGGCGGACAATTGAAGCTTTCTTT
TRBD1,15,TRBJ1-1,.,TRBV28,CASRRPGTGTTEAFF,TGTGCCAGCAGACGTCCCGGGACAGGGACCACTGAAGCTTTCTTT
TRBD1,14,TRBJ1-5,once,TRBV19,CASSTWDRGQPQHF,TGTGCCAGTAGTACATGGGACAGAGGGCAGCCCCAGCATTTT
.,16,TRBJ2-3,.,TRBV19,CASSIVAGRRTDTQYF,TGTGCCAGTAGTATAGTGGCCGGGAGAAGGACAGATACGCAGTATTTT
.,15,TRBJ2-3,.,TRBV7-9,CASSWTGAAPDTQYF,TGTGCCAGCAGCTGGACCGGGGCCGCCCCAGATACGCAGTATTTT
TRBD1,13,TRBJ1-6,.,TRBV30,CAWSVQGNSPLHF,TGTGCCTGGAGTGTACAGGGGAATTCACCCCTCCACTTT
.,14,TRBJ1-4,.,TRBV18,CASSGGPGGEKLFF,TGTGCCAGCTCGGGGGGACCAGGAGGTGAAAAACTGTTTTTT
.,15,TRBJ1-2,.,TRBV6-1,CASSELSFLVRGYTF,TGTGCCAGCAGTGAACTCAGCTTCCTTGTACGGGGCTACACCTTC